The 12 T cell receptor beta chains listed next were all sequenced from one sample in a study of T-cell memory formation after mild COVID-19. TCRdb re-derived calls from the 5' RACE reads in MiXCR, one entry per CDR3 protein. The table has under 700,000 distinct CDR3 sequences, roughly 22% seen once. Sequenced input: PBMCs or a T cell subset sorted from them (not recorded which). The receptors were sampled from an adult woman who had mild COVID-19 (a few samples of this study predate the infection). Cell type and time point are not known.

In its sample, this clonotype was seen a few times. CDR3 loop: CASSLWLSEAFF. CDR3 sequence (DNA): TGTGCCAGCAGTTTATGGCTTTCTGAAGCTTTCTTT. This chain connects TRBV12-3 or TRBV12-4 to TRBJ1-1; D is unclear. V gave up 2 bases and J gave up 6 bases, with 7 bases separating them. This CDR3 has 12 residues.

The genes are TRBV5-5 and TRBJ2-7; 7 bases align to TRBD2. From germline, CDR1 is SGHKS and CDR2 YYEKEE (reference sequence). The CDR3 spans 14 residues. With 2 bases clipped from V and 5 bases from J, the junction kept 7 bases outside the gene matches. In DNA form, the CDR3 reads TGTGCCAGCAGCTTACTTCAGGGAGGGCACGAGCAGTACTTC. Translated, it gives CASSLLQGGHEQYF.

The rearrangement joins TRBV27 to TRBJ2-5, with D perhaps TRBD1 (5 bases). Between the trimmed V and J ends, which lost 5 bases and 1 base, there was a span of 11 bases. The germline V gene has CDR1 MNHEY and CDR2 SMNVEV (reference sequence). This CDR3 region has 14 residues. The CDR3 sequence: CASSRPGFQETQYF. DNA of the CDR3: TGTGCCAGCAGTCGCCCAGGGTTCCAAGAGACCCAGTACTTC.

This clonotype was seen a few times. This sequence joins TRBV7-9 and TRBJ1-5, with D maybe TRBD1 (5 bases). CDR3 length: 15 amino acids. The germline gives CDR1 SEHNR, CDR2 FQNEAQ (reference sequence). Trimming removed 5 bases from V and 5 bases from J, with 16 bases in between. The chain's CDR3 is CASSDGTVTDQPQHF. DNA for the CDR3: TGTGCCAGCAGCGACGGGACGGTGACGGATCAGCCCCAGCATTTT.

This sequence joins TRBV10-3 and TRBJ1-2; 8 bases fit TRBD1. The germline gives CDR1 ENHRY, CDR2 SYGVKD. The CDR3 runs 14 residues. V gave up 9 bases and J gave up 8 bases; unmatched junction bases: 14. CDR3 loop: CAIQSAGGLTGYTF. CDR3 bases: TGTGCCATTCAGTCGGCAGGGGGCTTGACCGGCTACACCTTC.

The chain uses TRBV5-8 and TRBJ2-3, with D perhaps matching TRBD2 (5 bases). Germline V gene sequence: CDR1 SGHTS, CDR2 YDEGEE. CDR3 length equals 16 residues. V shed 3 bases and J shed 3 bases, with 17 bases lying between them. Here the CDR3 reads CASSSPLAGQTDTQYF. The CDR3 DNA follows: TGTGCCAGCAGCTCCCCGCTAGCCGGGCAAACAGATACGCAGTATTTT.

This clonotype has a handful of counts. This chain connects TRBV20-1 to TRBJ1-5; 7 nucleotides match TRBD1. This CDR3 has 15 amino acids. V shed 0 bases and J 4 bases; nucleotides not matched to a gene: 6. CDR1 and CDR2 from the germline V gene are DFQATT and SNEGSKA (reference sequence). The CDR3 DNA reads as TGCAGTGCTAGAGATGAGGGACAGCGAAATCAGCCCCAGCATTTT. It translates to CSARDEGQRNQPQHF.

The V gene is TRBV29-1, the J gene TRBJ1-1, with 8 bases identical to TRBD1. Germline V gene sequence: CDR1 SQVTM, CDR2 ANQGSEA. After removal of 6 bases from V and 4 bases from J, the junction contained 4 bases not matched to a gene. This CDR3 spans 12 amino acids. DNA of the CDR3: TGCAGCGTGGCTCAGGGGGCCACTGAAGCTTTCTTT. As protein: CSVAQGATEAFF.

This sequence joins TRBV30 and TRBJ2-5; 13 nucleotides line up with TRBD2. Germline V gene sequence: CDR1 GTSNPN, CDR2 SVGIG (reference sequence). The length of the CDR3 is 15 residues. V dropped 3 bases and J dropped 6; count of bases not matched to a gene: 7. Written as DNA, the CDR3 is TGTGCCTGGAGCTACACTAGCGGGGGGGGAAAGACCCAGTACTTC. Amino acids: CAWSYTSGGGKTQYF. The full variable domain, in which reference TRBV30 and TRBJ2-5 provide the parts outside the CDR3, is SQTIHQWPATLVQPVGSPLSLECTVEGTSNPNLYWYRQAAGRGLQLLFYSVGIGQISSEVPQNLSASRPQDRQFILSSKKLLLSDSGFYLCAWSYTSGGGKTQYFGPGTRLLVL.

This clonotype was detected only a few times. The DNA for the CDR3 is TGTGCCAGCAGCCAAAGCGGTCTAGCGGGAGGGCAGTCGAACACCGGGGAGCTGTTTTTT. Its translation is CASSQSGLAGGQSNTGELFF. The gene calls are TRBV3-1 and TRBJ2-2; TRBD2 matches at 12 bases. Germline V gives CDR1 LGHDT, CDR2 YNNKEL (reference sequence). This CDR3 is 20 amino acids long. V gave up 2 bases and J gave up 0 bases; unmatched junction bases: 10.

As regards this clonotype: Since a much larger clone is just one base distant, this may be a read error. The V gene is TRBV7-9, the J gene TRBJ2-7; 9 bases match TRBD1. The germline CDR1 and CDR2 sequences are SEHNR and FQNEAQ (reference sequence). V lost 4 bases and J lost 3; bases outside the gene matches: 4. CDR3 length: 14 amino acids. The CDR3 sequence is CASSSGTGFYEQYF. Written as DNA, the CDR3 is TGTGCCAGCAGCTCCGGGACAGGGTTCTACGAGCAGTACTTC.

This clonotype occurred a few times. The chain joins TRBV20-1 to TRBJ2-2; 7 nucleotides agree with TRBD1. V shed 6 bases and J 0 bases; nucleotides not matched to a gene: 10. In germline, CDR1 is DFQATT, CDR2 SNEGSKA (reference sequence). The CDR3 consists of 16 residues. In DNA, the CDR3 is TGCAGTGCGCCGGACCGGGACAGACCGAACACCGGGGAGCTGTTTTTT. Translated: CSAPDRDRPNTGELFF.